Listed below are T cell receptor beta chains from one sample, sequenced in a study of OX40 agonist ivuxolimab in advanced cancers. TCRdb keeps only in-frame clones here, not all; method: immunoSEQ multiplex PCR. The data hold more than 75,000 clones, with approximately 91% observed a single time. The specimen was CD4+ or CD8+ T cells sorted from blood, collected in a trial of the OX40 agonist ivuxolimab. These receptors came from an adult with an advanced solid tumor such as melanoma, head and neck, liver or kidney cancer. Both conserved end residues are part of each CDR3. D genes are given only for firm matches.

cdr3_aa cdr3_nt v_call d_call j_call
CASSSKTNTGELFF TGTGCCAGCAGCTCCAAAACGAACACCGGGGAGCTGTTTTTT TRBV11-3 NA TRBJ2-2
CASSLRTLTSATNEKLFF TGTGCCAGCAGCCTAAGGACCTTAACCTCTGCAACTAATGAAAAACTGTTTTTT TRBV11-2 NA TRBJ1-4
CASSPNYSKTTEQYF TGTGCCAGCAGCCCCAACTACTCAAAAACTACCGAGCAGTACTTC TRBV2 NA TRBJ2-7
CASSRGGTAYYEQYF TGTGCCAGCAGCCGGGGGGGGACAGCTTACTACGAGCAGTACTTC TRBV14 NA TRBJ2-7
CASSTAAGTGDNSPLHF TGCGCCAGCAGCACAGCCGCCGGGACAGGGGATAATTCACCCCTCCACTTT TRBV5-1 TRBD1 TRBJ1-6
CASSFSGQMNEKLFF TGTGCCAGCAGCTTTTCGGGACAGATGAATGAAAAACTGTTTTTT TRBV7-9 TRBD1 TRBJ1-4
CASSLGQGKNTGELFF TGTGCCAGCAGCTTAGGACAGGGCAAGAACACCGGGGAGCTGTTTTTT TRBV7-6 TRBD1 TRBJ2-2
CASRLPGLEYF TGTGCCAGCAGGCTCCCGGGACTGGAGTACTTC TRBV6-6 NA TRBJ2-7
CASRLHSTGELFF TGTGCCAGTAGACTACACTCCACCGGGGAGCTGTTTTTT TRBV6-5 NA TRBJ2-2
CASSGGTGLGGYTF TGTGCCAGCAGTGGGGGGACAGGGCTTGGCGGCTACACCTTC TRBV25-1 TRBD1 TRBJ1-2
CASSPRTGLGSGANVLTF TGCGCCAGCTCCCCAAGGACAGGGTTAGGTTCTGGGGCCAACGTCCTGACTTTC TRBV5-1 TRBD1 TRBJ2-6
CASSIQGPSNQPQHF TGTGCCAGTAGTATTCAAGGTCCTAGCAATCAGCCCCAGCATTTT TRBV19 NA TRBJ1-5
CAWSDDSNQPQHF TGTGCCTGGAGTGACGATAGCAATCAGCCCCAGCATTTT TRBV30 NA TRBJ1-5
CASSVLGSEQYF TGCGCCAGCAGTGTACTAGGATCTGAGCAGTACTTC TRBV10-1 NA TRBJ2-7
CASSLAPGLGSETQYF TGCGCCAGCAGCTTGGCCCCGGGACTAGGTTCGGAGACCCAGTACTTC TRBV5-1 TRBD2 TRBJ2-5
CASSPRLVAINEQFF TGTGCCAGCAGCCCTAGACTAGTGGCAATTAATGAGCAGTTCTTC TRBV6-5 NA TRBJ2-1
CAISRAGADTQYF TGTGCCATCAGCCGAGCGGGAGCGGATACGCAGTATTTT TRBV10-3 TRBD2 TRBJ2-3